This T cell receptor beta chain was obtained from a study of cytomegalovirus exposure and HLA in healthy donors. Study overall: Ancestry clustering placed 70% to 90% of more than 350 genotyped donors in the Caucasian-associated cluster.

Concerning this clone itself: The antigen is not known.

The PCR had 60 Vbeta and 13 Jbeta primers. Using immunoSEQ multiplex PCR, the repertoire was profiled, and TCRdb retains in-frame clones only, with some absent. Here the sample spans some 60,000 clones, 75% to 85% being singletons. Trimming removed 0 bases at V and 5 bases at J, with 11 bases between. This CDR3 contains 15 residues. CDR1 is LGHNA, CDR2 YSLEER, per germline. Overall study findings and caveats: Rarity characterized most TCR sequences, yet some public TCRs appeared in many donors. Earlier findings revealed that most TCR beta V segments proved productive either about 90% or about 30% of the time. Reportedly, diagnosis of cytomegalovirus status by the classifier showed high specificity and sensitivity.

The TCR was taken from a human donor in good health. The rearrangement links TRBV4-3 to TRBJ1-5; D remains unclear. Sequencing was done on a sample of PBMCs. As DNA, the CDR3 is TGCGCCAGCAGCCAAGACGTTGAACGGGATCAGCCCCAGCATTTT. Translation gives CASSQDVERDQPQHF.